This T cell receptor (beta chain) was documented in a study of cytomegalovirus exposure and HLA in healthy donors. Study-level findings and limits: Listed as cytomegalovirus-associated were approximately 160 TCR beta chains. Most sequenced TCRs were rare (though some public TCRs occurred in many donors).

PCR employed 60 Vbeta and 13 Jbeta primers. The repertoire was sequenced with immunoSEQ multiplex PCR; TCRdb's copy has only in-frame clones and lacks some. The table lists 100,000 to 150,000 clones. The CDR3 length is 15 residues. Germline CDR1 and CDR2: SNHLY and FYNNEI. Trimming cost V 4 bases and J 0 bases, with 12 bases left between them. As for this clone: Its antigen is not known.

Healthy bone marrow donors made up the cohort. The source material was PBMCs. The chain uses TRBV2 and TRBJ1-2, with a tentative D call TRBD1 (5 bases). The receptor was derived from a man between 18 and 29 years old in good health and CMV-seronegative. The CDR3 loop reads CASSARAATNYGYTF. The CDR3 nucleotides are TGTGCCAGCAGTGCCAGGGCCGCTACTAACTATGGCTACACCTTC.